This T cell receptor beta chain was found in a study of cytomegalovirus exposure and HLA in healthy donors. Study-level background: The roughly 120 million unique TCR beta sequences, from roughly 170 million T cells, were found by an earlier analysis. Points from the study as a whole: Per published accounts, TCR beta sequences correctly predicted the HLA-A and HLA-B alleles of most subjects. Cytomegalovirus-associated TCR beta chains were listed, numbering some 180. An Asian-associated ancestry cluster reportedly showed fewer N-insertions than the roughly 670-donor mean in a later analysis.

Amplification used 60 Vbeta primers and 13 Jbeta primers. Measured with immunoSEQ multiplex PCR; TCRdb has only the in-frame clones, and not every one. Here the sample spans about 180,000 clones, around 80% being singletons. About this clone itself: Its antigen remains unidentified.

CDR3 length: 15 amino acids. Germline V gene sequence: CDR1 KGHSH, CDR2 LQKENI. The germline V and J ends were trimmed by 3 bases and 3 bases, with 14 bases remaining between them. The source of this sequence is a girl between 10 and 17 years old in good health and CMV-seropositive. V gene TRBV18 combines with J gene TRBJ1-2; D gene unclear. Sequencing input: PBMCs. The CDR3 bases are TGTGCCAGCTCACCCCTAGTGGGTGGATACTATGGCTACACCTTC. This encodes CASSPLVGGYYGYTF.